This T cell receptor (beta chain) was captured by sequencing in a study of T cell responses to AZD1222 COVID-19 vaccine. This CDR3 is built from 11 residues. Trimming removed 6 bases from V and 14 bases from J, with 11 bases in between. Looked up from germline, CDR1 is MGHDK and CDR2 is SYGVNS. Generated by immunoSEQ multiplex PCR, the TCRdb table keeps only in-frame clones and is missing some. The data hold 90,000 to 140,000 clones, with roughly 89% observed a single time. The sample was peripheral blood, taken 28 days after the second AZD1222 dose. The receptor comes from an adult who received the AZD1222 COVID-19 vaccine. The chain uses TRBV25-1 and TRBJ1-6, with D perhaps TRBD1 (5 bases). For the CDR3, the DNA is TGTGCCAGCAGCGAAGTGGGGGCCCTCCACTTT. The encoded protein is CASSEVGALHF.